This T cell receptor beta chain is from a study of T cells expressing NK-cell markers (dated by TCRdb to the early 2020s). With respect to the entire study: TCR beta-chain repertoires were profiled in sorted CD3+CD56+NKG2C+, CD3+CD56+NKG2C- and CD3+CD56-NKG2C+ T-cell subsets from roughly eight donors. Randomly selected healthy volunteers, three men and five women, were used as the eight sequenced donors. Seven of the eight sequenced donors were HCMV-seropositive and one was HCMV-seronegative. Sequencing of the libraries produced 2 x 150 bp reads on Illumina HiSeq 2000/2500, MiSeq or NextSeq. What the study reported, not specific to this receptor: Those dominant clonotypes were again the most abundant among CD3+CD56-NKG2C+ cells in several donors, at roughly 28.3-60.1%. In over five donors, the dominant CD3+CD56+NKG2C+ clonotypes were among the top 10 CD8+ clonotypes and accounted for about 1.0-7.0% of CD8+ T cells. Whether the expanded NKG2C-expressing T cell clones were specific for HCMV antigens remained unclear.

About this clonotype: Which antigen it targets is not known.

HCMV serostatus was determined by detecting HCMV-specific IgG in serum with a commercial ELISA kit. Ficoll density gradient centrifugation was used to isolate peripheral blood mononuclear cells from blood. The listed sequencing device is Illumina HiSeq 2000. The TCR beta cDNA libraries were made using 5'RACE template switching, a step that added both a universal primer site and unique molecular identifiers. Priming for cDNA synthesis came from the TCR beta constant segment, and two successive PCR amplification steps followed. Concerning the study's data processing: MIGEC was used to demultiplex reads and group reads by UMI, and MiTCR was used to assemble and quantify clonotypes. Only TCR cDNA sequences supported by at least two reads were kept to exclude erroneous sequences. The tcR package was used for downstream repertoire analysis, with clonotypes matched between fractions based on CDR3 nucleotide sequence plus V segment. Antigen specificity was annotated against VDJdb with VDJmatch, allowing one amino acid substitution in CDR3. Following reprocessing of the reads by TCRdb, the data hold one row per CDR3 protein sequence and no DNA is available. In this record, the V and J calls reflect TCRdb's handling and not the investigators' own analysis. The data table for this sample lists about 390,000 distinct CDR3 sequences. Of the sample, around 10% is held by the ten largest clones.

The germline V gene encodes CDR1 SNHLY and CDR2 FYNNEI. The CDR3 measures 17 amino acids from cysteine to phenylalanine. No DNA appears here. Sequencing was carried out using blood T cells: a sorted CD56 or NKG2C T cell subset, CD4+ or CD8+ T cells, or bulk PBMC T cells (not recorded which). The sequence joins TRBV2 to TRBJ1-5; TCRdb selects TRBD1, and the lack of DNA leaves this call unchecked. The TCR originated in a woman aged 50 to 60 in good health. Donor details come from another sample of the same person, matched by shared clones. The encoded CDR3 is CASSVTPGLTLIQPQHF.